This T cell receptor (beta chain) was obtained from a study of cytomegalovirus exposure and HLA in healthy donors. PCR primers comprised 60 Vbeta and 13 Jbeta primers. Assay: immunoSEQ multiplex PCR; the TCRdb copy retains only in-frame clones and omits some. The sample lists about 130,000 clones; more than 65% were seen once. The ends lost 4 bases at V and 2 bases at J; junction bases unmatched: 7. Per the germline V gene, CDR1 is SGHTA and CDR2 is FQGNSA. CDR3 length: 15 residues. The specimen sequenced was PBMCs. This sequence was found in a young man in good health and CMV-seropositive. The V call is TRBV7-2, the J call TRBJ2-5; 7 bases are a match to TRBD2. Written as DNA, the CDR3 is TGTGCCAGCAGCTCGCAGCGACTAGCACAAGAGACCCAGTACTTC. Encoded protein: CASSSQRLAQETQYF.